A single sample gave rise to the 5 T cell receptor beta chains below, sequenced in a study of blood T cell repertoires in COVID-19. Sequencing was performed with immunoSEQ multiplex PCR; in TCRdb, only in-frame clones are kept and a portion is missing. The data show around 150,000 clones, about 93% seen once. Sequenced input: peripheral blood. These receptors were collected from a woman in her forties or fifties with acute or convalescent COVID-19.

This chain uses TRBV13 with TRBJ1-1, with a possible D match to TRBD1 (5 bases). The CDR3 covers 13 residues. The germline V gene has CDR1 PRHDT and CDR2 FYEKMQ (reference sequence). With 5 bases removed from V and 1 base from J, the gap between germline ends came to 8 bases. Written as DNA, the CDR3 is TGTGCCAGCAGCGCCCAGGGGAACACTGAAGCTTTCTTT. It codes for CASSAQGNTEAFF.

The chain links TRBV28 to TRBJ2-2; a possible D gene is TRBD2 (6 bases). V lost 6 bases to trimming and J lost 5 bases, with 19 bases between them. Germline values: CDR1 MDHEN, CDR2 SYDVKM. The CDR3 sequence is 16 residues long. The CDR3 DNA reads TGTGCCAGCAGCCCCCCCAGAGGGCGGGGAACCGGGGAGCTGTTTTTT. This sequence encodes CASSPPRGRGTGELFF.

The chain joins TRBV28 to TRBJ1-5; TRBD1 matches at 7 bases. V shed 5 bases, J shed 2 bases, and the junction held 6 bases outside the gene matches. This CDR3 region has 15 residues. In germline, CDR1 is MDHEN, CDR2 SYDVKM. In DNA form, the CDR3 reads TGTGCCAGCAGTCCCGACAGGGTAGGCAATCAGCCCCAGCATTTT. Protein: CASSPDRVGNQPQHF.

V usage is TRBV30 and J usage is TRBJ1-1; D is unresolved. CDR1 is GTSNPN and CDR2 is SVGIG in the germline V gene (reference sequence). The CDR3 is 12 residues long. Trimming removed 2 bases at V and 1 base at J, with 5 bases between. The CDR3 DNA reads TGTGCCTGGAGTTCGAGGAACACTGAAGCTTTCTTT. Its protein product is CAWSSRNTEAFF. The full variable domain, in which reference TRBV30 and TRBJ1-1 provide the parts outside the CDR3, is SQTIHQWPATLVQPVGSPLSLECTVEGTSNPNLYWYRQAAGRGLQLLFYSVGIGQISSEVPQNLSASRPQDRQFILSSKKLLLSDSGFYLCAWSSRNTEAFFGQGTRLTVV.

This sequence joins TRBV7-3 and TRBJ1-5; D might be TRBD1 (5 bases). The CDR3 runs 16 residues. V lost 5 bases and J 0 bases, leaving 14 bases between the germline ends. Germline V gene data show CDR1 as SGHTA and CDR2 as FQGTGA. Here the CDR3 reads CASSLTEPLSNQPQHF. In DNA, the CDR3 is TGTGCCAGCAGCCTGACAGAGCCCCTTAGCAATCAGCCCCAGCATTTT.